The clone carrying this T cell receptor (beta chain) was detected once. Germline V CDR1 and CDR2: MRHNA, SNTAGT. The CDR3 contains 14 residues. V trimming: 4 bases; J trimming: 6 bases; junction bases outside the gene matches: 4. Original handling: For nucleated cells, counts were estimated from reference gene primer amplification. This table comes from immunoSEQ multiplex PCR, and its TCRdb copy is limited to in-frame clones, with some not included. That table supplies the V and J calls and clone size; D and trimming were determined from the DNA. The repertoire holds fewer than 150,000 clones, with 90% as singletons. The data belong to a study of blood T cell repertoires in COVID-19. Turning to the study itself: Italy, Spain and the United States were the sources of the convalescent and acute COVID-19 samples. PBMCs, B-cell-depleted T cells, or T cells provided the cDNA or gDNA that made up the material.

The chain uses TRBV6-4 and TRBJ2-2; 8 bases are a match to TRBD1. The TCR was taken from a woman aged 55-75 years with COVID-19, enrolled during active disease. Sequencing used peripheral blood. DNA for the CDR3: TGTGCCAGCAGTGTCGACAGGGGATCCGGGGAGCTGTTTTTT. Translation gives CASSVDRGSGELFF.